The present T cell receptor (beta chain) was sequenced within a study of T cells in Graves' hyperthyroidism and ophthalmopathy. Study findings and constraints: Blood also showed most of the thyroid clonotypes that were expanded above 0.001.

If no ophthalmopathy progression occurred within 18 months, Graves' hyperthyroidism was stable. Lactation, pregnancy, other autoimmune disease or uncontrolled infection excluded patients. V lost 6 bases and J 1 base, leaving 21 bases between the germline ends. The CDR3 covers 17 residues. Amplified regions were TCR beta CDR3 sequences from RNA transcripts. When the TCR CDR3 underwent first-round RT-PCR, the HTBI primer set was used. TCRdb redid the calling of the multiplex PCR reads with MiXCR, one entry per CDR3 protein. The sample consists of 450,000 to 700,000 distinct CDR3 sequences, 40% to 55% of them appearing once. Points on this clonotype: Its antigen is not identified.

The V gene is TRBV12-3 or TRBV12-4, the J gene TRBJ1-1; D perhaps matches TRBD1 (6 bases). The receptor's source is a woman younger than 30 with Graves' hyperthyroidism. The sequenced sample was peripheral blood or thyroid tissue (not recorded which). The CDR3 sequence: CASSARVGQSSNTEAFF. The DNA for the CDR3 is TGTGCCAGCAGCGCCCGCGTCGGACAGAGCTCGAACACTGAAGCTTTCTTT.